These 14 T cell receptor beta chains originate from one sample sequenced in a study of neurological immune-mediated disorders. TCRdb re-analysed the 5' RACE reads in MiXCR, keeping a single row per CDR3 protein. Among about 27,000 distinct CDR3 sequences, 21% were seen once, and the ten largest hold 16%. What was sequenced was PBMCs. The receptor set was obtained from a woman in her sixties or seventies in good health.

The sample holds one count of this clonotype. The junction does not match germline at one end; this may be a read error. The chain carries TRBV27 and TRBJ2-1, with a weak D call TRBD2 (6 bases). CDR3 length equals 16 residues. Germline CDR1 is MNHEY and CDR2 is SMNVEV (reference sequence). As DNA, the CDR3 is TGTTCCAGCAGTCGTCCGGGACTGCCTAAGGGTAATGAGCAGTTCTTC. It codes for CSSSRPGLPKGNEQFF.

At least ten counts were recorded for this clonotype. This rearrangement joins TRBV20-1 to TRBJ2-5; 11 positions match TRBD2. The CDR3 runs to 15 residues. The V and J ends lost 1 base and 2 bases, in that order; junction bases with no gene match: 3. Germline V gene lookup returns CDR1 DFQATT and CDR2 SNEGSKA (reference sequence). Here the CDR3 DNA reads TGCAGTGCTAGAGTGGGGACTAGCGGTCAAGAGACCCAGTACTTC. Translation gives CSARVGTSGQETQYF.

V usage is TRBV7-3 and J usage is TRBJ2-2, with TRBD2 matching 8 bases. This CDR3 comprises 17 residues. Per the germline V gene, CDR1 is SGHTA and CDR2 is FQGTGA. Unmatched junction bases numbered 8, after V lost 0 bases and J lost 5 bases. The CDR3: CASSLTVSGSMTGELFF. In DNA form, the CDR3 reads TGTGCCAGCAGCTTAACGGTCAGCGGGAGTATGACCGGGGAGCTGTTTTTT.

This clonotype was recorded many times. This rearrangement joins TRBV4-2 to TRBJ2-7; no clear D. V lost 4 bases and J 2 bases, leaving 15 bases between the germline ends. There are 15 residues in the CDR3. From germline, CDR1 is LGHNA and CDR2 YNFKEQ. CDR3 loop: CASSRPTVGTYEQYF. The CDR3 DNA follows: TGTGCCAGCAGCCGGCCTACAGTAGGCACCTACGAGCAGTACTTC.

This clonotype is labeled as medium-sized. V gene TRBV5-6 combines with J gene TRBJ1-5, with 8 bases fitting TRBD1. The germline CDR1 and CDR2 sequences are SGHDT and YYEEEE. V shed 0 bases and J 1 base; nucleotides not matched to a gene: 3. CDR3 length: 16 amino acids. Here the CDR3 DNA reads TGTGCCAGCAGCTTGGGGACAGGGTTCAGCAATCAGCCCCAGCATTTT. Protein: CASSLGTGFSNQPQHF.

This clonotype has at least ten counts. The chain joins TRBV14 to TRBJ2-7, with D perhaps TRBD1 (5 bases). CDR3 size: 15 residues. V was pared by 4 bases and J by 2 bases, with 15 bases between. CDR1 and CDR2 from the germline V gene are SGHDN and FVKESK. The CDR3 bases are TGTGCCAGCAGCCCCTATCTGACAGTTCCCTACGAGCAGTACTTC. This codes for CASSPYLTVPYEQYF.

This chain connects TRBV5-1 to TRBJ2-5; D is possibly TRBD2 (6 bases). The V end lost 3 bases, the J end lost 9 bases, and 18 bases lay between the germline ends. Germline V gene data show CDR1 as SGHRS and CDR2 as YFSETQ. This CDR3 region has 14 residues. DNA for the CDR3: TGCGCCAGCAGCTCCCTGGACTACAAATGGGCCCAGTACTTC. Its protein is CASSSLDYKWAQYF.

This clonotype was seen many times. This sequence joins TRBV7-3 and TRBJ2-1, with D hard to call. CDR1 is SGHTA and CDR2 is FQGTGA in the germline V gene. Trimming removed 4 bases from V and 5 bases from J, with 9 bases in between. The CDR3 has 13 residues. This CDR3 is CASSSPQHNEQFF. The CDR3 region has the DNA TGTGCCAGCAGCTCCCCACAGCACAATGAGCAGTTCTTC.

There are many counts of this clonotype. The chain recombines TRBV7-2 with TRBJ2-5; 10 bases fit TRBD2. Germline V gene lookup returns CDR1 SGHTA and CDR2 FQGNSA. The length of the CDR3 is 17 residues. The trim removed 2 bases at V and 0 bases at J, leaving 6 bases unmatched. The CDR3 loop reads CASSLQRGGGYQETQYF. The CDR3 nucleotides read TGTGCCAGCAGCTTACAGCGGGGGGGTGGGTACCAAGAGACCCAGTACTTC.

For the CDR3, the DNA is TGCGCCAGCCGAAACAGGGCTTCGAGCTCCTACGAGCAGTACTTC. Its protein is CASRNRASSSYEQYF. The V gene is TRBV5-1, the J gene TRBJ2-7, with a weak D call TRBD1 (6 bases). The CDR3 has 15 residues. Trimming pared 7 bases from V and 0 bases from J, leaving 17 bases between. Germline lookup yields CDR1 SGHRS and CDR2 YFSETQ.

This clonotype occurred many times. CDR3 residues: CSAPTSGRSYNEQFF. As DNA, the CDR3 is TGCAGTGCACCGACTAGCGGGAGGTCCTACAATGAGCAGTTCTTC. This chain joins TRBV20-1 and TRBJ2-1; 13 nucleotides agree with TRBD2. Germline V lookup: CDR1 DFQATT, CDR2 SNEGSKA (reference sequence). This CDR3 has 15 residues. Germline trimming cut 6 bases from V and 1 base from J; bases unmatched to any gene: 3.

This clonotype was counted at least ten times. The rearrangement joins TRBV9 to TRBJ1-5, with D maybe TRBD1 (6 bases). Trimming removed 0 bases at V and 5 bases at J, with 12 bases between. The germline V gene has CDR1 SGDLS and CDR2 YYNGEE. This CDR3 is built from 15 residues. This CDR3 is CASSVGGRGDQPQHF. The DNA for the CDR3 is TGTGCCAGCAGCGTAGGGGGCAGGGGTGATCAGCCCCAGCATTTT.

This clonotype was seen ten or more times. The chain carries TRBV24-1 and TRBJ2-5, with D tentatively TRBD1 (6 bases). Germline CDR1 reads KGHDR; CDR2 reads SFDVKD. V lost 3 bases to trimming and J lost 6 bases, with 19 bases between them. The CDR3 spans 16 residues. CDR3 region: CATSDQTNRDGKTQYF. In DNA, the CDR3 is TGTGCCACCAGTGATCAGACGAACAGGGACGGGAAGACCCAGTACTTC.

This clonotype appeared many times. The gene calls are TRBV6-6 and TRBJ2-1; D is perhaps TRBD1 or TRBD2 (5 bases each). V dropped 8 bases and J dropped 2 bases, with 19 bases sitting between them. This CDR3 comprises 16 residues. Germline values: CDR1 MNHNY, CDR2 SVGAGI (reference sequence). CDR3 DNA sequence: TGTGCCAGCTGGGGGTCCGGGGCGTGGGCCTACAATGAGCAGTTCTTC. It is translated as CASWGSGAWAYNEQFF.